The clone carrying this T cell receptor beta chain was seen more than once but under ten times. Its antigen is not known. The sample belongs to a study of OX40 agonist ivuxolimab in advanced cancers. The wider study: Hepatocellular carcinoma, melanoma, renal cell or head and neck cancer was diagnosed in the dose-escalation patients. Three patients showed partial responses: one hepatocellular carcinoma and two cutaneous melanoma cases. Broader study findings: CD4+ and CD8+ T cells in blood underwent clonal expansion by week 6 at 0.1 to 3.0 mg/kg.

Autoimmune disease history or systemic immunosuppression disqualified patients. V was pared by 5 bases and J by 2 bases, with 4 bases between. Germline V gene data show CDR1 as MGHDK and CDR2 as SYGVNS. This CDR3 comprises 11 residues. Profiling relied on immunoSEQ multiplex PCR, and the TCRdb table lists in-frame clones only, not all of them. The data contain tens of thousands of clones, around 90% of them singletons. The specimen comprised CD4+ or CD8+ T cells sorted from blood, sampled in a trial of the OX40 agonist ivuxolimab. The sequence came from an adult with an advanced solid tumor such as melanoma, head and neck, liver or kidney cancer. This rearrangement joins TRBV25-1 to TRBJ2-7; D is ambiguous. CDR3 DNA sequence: TGTGCCAGCAGTCCGGCCTACGAGCAGTACTTC. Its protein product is CASSPAYEQYF.